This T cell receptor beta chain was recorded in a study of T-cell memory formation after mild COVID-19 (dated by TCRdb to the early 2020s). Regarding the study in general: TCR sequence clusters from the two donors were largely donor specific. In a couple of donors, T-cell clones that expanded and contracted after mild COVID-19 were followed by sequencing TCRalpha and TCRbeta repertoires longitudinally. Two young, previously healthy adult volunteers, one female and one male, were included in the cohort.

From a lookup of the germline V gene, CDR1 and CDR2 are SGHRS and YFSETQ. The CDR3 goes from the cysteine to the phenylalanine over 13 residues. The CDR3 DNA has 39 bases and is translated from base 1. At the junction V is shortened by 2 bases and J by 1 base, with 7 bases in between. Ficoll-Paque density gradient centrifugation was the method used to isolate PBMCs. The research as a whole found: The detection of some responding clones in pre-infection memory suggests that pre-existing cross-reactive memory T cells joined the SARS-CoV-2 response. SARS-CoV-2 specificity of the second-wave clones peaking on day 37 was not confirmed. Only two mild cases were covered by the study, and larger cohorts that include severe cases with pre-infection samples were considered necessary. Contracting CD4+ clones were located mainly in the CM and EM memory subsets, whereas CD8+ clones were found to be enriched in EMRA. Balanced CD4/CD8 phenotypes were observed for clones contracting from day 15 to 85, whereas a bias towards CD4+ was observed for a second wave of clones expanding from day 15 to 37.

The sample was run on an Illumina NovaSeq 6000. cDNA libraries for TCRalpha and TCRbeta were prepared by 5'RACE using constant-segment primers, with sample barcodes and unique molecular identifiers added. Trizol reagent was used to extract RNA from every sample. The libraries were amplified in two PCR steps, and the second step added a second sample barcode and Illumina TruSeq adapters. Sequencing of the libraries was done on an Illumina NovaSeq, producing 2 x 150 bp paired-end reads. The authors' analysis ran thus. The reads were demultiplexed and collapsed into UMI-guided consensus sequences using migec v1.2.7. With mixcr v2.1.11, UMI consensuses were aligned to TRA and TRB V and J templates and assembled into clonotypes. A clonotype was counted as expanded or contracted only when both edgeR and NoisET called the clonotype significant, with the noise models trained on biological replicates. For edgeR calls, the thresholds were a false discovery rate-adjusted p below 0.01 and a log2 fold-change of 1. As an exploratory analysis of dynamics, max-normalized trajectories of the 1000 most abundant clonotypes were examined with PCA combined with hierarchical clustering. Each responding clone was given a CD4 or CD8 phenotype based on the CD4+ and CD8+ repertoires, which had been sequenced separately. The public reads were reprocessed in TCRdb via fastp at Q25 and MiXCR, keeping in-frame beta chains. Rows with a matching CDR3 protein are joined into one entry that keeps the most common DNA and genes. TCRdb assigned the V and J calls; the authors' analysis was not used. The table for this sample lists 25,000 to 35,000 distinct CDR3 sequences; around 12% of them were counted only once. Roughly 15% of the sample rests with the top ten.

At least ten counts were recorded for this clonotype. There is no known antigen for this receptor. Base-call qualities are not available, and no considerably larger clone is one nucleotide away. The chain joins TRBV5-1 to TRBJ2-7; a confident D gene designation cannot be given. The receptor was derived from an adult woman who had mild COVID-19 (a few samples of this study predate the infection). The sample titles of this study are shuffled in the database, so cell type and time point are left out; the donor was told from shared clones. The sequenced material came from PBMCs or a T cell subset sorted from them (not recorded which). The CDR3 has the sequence CASSFAGSYEQYF. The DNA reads TGCGCCAGCAGCTTTGCCGGGTCCTACGAGCAGTACTTC.